This T cell receptor beta chain comes out of a study of early T cells in non-severe SARS-CoV-2 infection (dated by TCRdb to the early 2020s). With respect to the entire study: TCR sequencing used bulk RNA from unsorted whole blood, so alpha and beta chains could not be paired.

Reading the germline V gene gives CDR1 SGHVS and CDR2 FNYEAQ. V is trimmed back by 5 bases and J by 2 bases, and the junction contains 10 bases that no gene match accounts for. The CDR3 numbers 17 residues from cysteine through phenylalanine. The kept DNA is CDR3 alone, 51 bases in frame from the first base. This clonotype showed up just a few times. The target of this receptor is not known. No much larger clone exists at a distance of one base, and base qualities are not known. The method was 5' RACE. Sequencing instrument: NextSeq 500. The TCR library protocol attached unique molecular identifiers to individual cDNA molecules to correct for sequencing error and PCR bias. Both TCR alpha and beta chains were sequenced, and tight co-correlation was observed between alpha and beta sequence abundances in each sample. Concerning the study's data processing: V gene, J gene and CDR3 annotation of TCR sequences was performed with Decombinator V4. TCRs were defined as expanded if a significant change between any two time points was detected under a Poisson model with p below 0.0001. Abundances of TCRs were expressed as counts per million after normalisation to the total number of TCRs sequenced in each sample. TRAV1-2 paired with TRAJ12, TRAJ20 or TRAJ33 defined MAIT TCRs, while TRAV10 paired with TRAJ18 defined iNKT TCRs. VDJdb, accessed 1 November 2021, was searched for CMV, EBV and SARS-CoV-2 annotated TCRs, excluding TCRs annotated for multiple antigens. The raw public reads went through TCRdb reprocessing: fastp at Q25, MiXCR clone calling, in-frame beta chains kept. Rows are combined by CDR3 protein, so each entry shows the most common genes and DNA. TCRdb's processing, not the study's, gives the V and J calls here. A total of approximately 71,000 distinct CDR3 sequences appear in this sample, 10% to 15% of them only once. Of the sample, around 1.8% falls within the top ten clones.

Points the paper makes about the study in general: VDJdb matching was skewed toward anti-spike CD8 responses, so virus-specific expansions were likely underestimated and private and CD4 specificities were missed.

This was a case-control study nested in a cohort of healthcare workers in London, UK, who had nasopharyngeal swab PCR tests and blood samples taken every week. Healthcare workers were recruited between 23 and 31 March 2020, during the week of the UK lockdown, and were followed weekly for up to 16 weeks. This chain is built from TRBV7-6 and TRBJ2-3, and TRBD2 matches 10 of the central bases. This TCR was sampled from an adult who was a healthcare worker with PCR-confirmed SARS-CoV-2 infection or an uninfected control (not recorded which). Material for sequencing was whole blood. The DNA is TGTGCCAGCAGCCCCAACCTAGCGGGGGAGACCACAGATACGCAGTATTTT. Protein translation: CASSPNLAGETTDTQYF.